Presented here are 7 T cell receptor beta chains from one specimen sequenced in a study of cytomegalovirus exposure and HLA in healthy donors. Primers for the PCR totalled 60 Vbeta and 13 Jbeta. Data came from immunoSEQ multiplex PCR; TCRdb stores just in-frame clones and leaves some out. The data contain 120,000 to 150,000 clones, under 80% of them singletons. Sample: PBMCs. The receptors stem from a male donor in good health and CMV-seronegative.

This clone showed up just a few times. The chain has TRBV19 and TRBJ2-1, with 8 bases that match TRBD2. Germline V gene sequence: CDR1 LNHDA, CDR2 SQIVND (reference sequence). The CDR3 contains 17 residues. Trimming removed 2 bases from V and 0 bases from J; junction bases left unmatched: 6. The CDR3 nucleotides read TGTGCCAGTAGTATAACTAGCGGACACTTCTCCTACAATGAGCAGTTCTTC. As protein: CASSITSGHFSYNEQFF.

This rearrangement joins TRBV7-2 to TRBJ1-2, with D possibly being TRBD1 (6 bases). Trimming stripped 7 bases from V and 2 bases from J, with 14 bases between. The CDR3 is 14 amino acids. The germline V gene encodes CDR1 SGHTA and CDR2 FQGNSA. The DNA of the CDR3 is TGTGCCAGCACCCCCAGACAGGCGAACTATGGCTACACCTTC. This sequence encodes CASTPRQANYGYTF.

J is TRBJ1-2 and V is TRBV19, with D unresolved. Germline loops: CDR1 LNHDA, CDR2 SQIVND (reference sequence). This CDR3 region has 14 residues. The V and J ends lost 0 bases and 4 bases respectively, with 9 bases between them. CDR3 nucleotides: TGTGCCAGTAGTATAGAGGAGGGCCGCTATGGCTACACCTTC. Translation: CASSIEEGRYGYTF.

The rearrangement links TRBV29-1 to TRBJ1-1; the D gene is possibly TRBD1 (5 bases). The CDR3 runs 11 residues. CDR1 and CDR2 (germline): SQVTM, ANQGSEA. Trimming left V 7 bases short and J 9 bases short, with 15 bases between. CDR3 residues: CSASGQGKAFF. The CDR3 DNA reads as TGCAGCGCCTCAGGGCAGGGCAAAGCTTTCTTT.

This chain links TRBV6-5 with TRBJ1-2, with 8 positions matching TRBD1. Germline V gene lookup returns CDR1 MNHEY and CDR2 SVGAGI. The CDR3 runs to 13 residues. The J segment lost 6 bases and the V segment lost 5 bases, leaving 5 bases of the junction unmatched. The CDR3 region has the DNA TGTGCCAGCAGTCGGGGACAGGACCATGGCTACACCTTC. Amino acids: CASSRGQDHGYTF.

V is TRBV30 and J is TRBJ1-4; D call uncertain. The V end was cut by 0 bases, the J end by 10 bases, with 15 bases between. The germline V gene has CDR1 GTSNPN and CDR2 SVGIG (reference sequence). The CDR3 runs to 14 residues. CDR3 coding DNA: TGTGCCTGGAGTGTACTTTTAGGAGGTGGAAAACTGTTTTTT. Its protein is CAWSVLLGGGKLFF. The full variable domain, its missing parts supplied by reference TRBV30 and TRBJ1-4, is SQTIHQWPATLVQPVGSPLSLECTVEGTSNPNLYWYRQAAGRGLQLLFYSVGIGQISSEVPQNLSASRPQDRQFILSSKKLLLSDSGFYLCAWSVLLGGGKLFFGSGTQLSVL.

CDR3 sequence reads: CASSSLDSLHNSPLHF. The CDR3 region has the DNA TGTGCCAGCAGTTCCTTGGACAGCCTACATAATTCACCCCTCCACTTT. V usage is TRBV6-5 and J usage is TRBJ1-6; tentatively, D is TRBD1 (6 bases). With 4 bases removed from V and 5 bases from J, the gap between germline ends came to 15 bases. The germline gives CDR1 MNHEY, CDR2 SVGAGI. This CDR3 spans 16 amino acids.